This T cell receptor beta chain comes out of a study of T cell responses to AZD1222 COVID-19 vaccine. The repertoire was sequenced with immunoSEQ multiplex PCR; TCRdb's copy has only in-frame clones and lacks some. Here the sample spans about 73,000 clones, 85% to 90% being singletons. Regarding the study as a whole: Repertoire sampling occurred only after the peak T cell response. AZD1222 recipients seropositive at baseline numbered only six or seven.

For this clone: Its matching antigen is unknown.

This CDR3 has 14 amino acids. The germline gives CDR1 MDHEN, CDR2 SYDVKM. Trimming stripped 4 bases from V and 3 bases from J, with 10 bases between. The chain combines TRBV28 with TRBJ1-5, with unresolved D. This specimen consisted of peripheral blood, obtained 28 days after the second AZD1222 dose. The source is an adult who received the AZD1222 COVID-19 vaccine. The CDR3, as DNA: TGTGCCAGCAGTTCTCCGGGGATCAATCAGCCCCAGCATTTT. This encodes CASSSPGINQPQHF.